A single sample is the source of the 29 T cell receptor beta chains below, sequenced in a study of shared clonotypes between healthy human individuals. Here immunoSEQ multiplex PCR was the method, and the copy in TCRdb shows in-frame clones only, minus some. The sample gives 1.4 million or so clones, around 98.5% of which show up once; under 0.45% is in the top ten. The sequenced sample was naive CD4+ T cells sorted from blood. Subset defined: CD45RA+ positively selected. These receptor sequences come from a man aged 25-45 years in good health.

The chain joins TRBV11-2 to TRBJ2-1; D is unresolved. This CDR3 region has 18 residues. V shed 3 bases and J shed 5 bases, with 23 bases lying between them. The V gene's germline CDR1 is SGHAT and CDR2 FQNNGV. The CDR3 region is CASSFFPPRSSPDNEQFF. CDR3 DNA sequence: TGTGCCAGCAGCTTCTTCCCCCCGCGGTCTTCTCCCGACAATGAGCAGTTCTTC.

The rearrangement links TRBV19 to TRBJ2-4; TRBD2 is a possible D gene (6 bases). Germline CDR1 LNHDA, CDR2 SQIVND (reference sequence). The V end was cut by 3 bases, the J end by 0 bases, with 18 bases between. CDR3 size: 18 residues. CDR3: CASSIWAGGGLAKNIQYF. CDR3 DNA: TGTGCCAGTAGTATTTGGGCCGGGGGTGGATTAGCCAAAAACATTCAGTACTTC.

The chain carries TRBV5-1 and TRBJ2-7, with 7 bases identical to TRBD1. CDR1 is SGHRS, CDR2 YFSETQ, per germline. This CDR3 region has 15 residues. V lost 4 bases to trimming and J lost 2 bases; unmatched junction nucleotides: 9. The CDR3 coding sequence is TGCGCCAGCAGCACAAAGGGACAGCCCACCTACGAGCAGTACTTC. Protein: CASSTKGQPTYEQYF. The full variable domain, rest sourced from reference TRBV5-1 and TRBJ2-7, is KAGVTQTPRYLIKTRGQQVTLSCSPISGHRSVSWYQQTPGQGLQFLFEYFSETQRNKGNFPGRFSGRQFSNSRSEMNVSTLELGDSALYLCASSTKGQPTYEQYFGPGTRLTVT.

V and J are TRBV28 and TRBJ1-5; TRBD1 is a possible D gene (5 bases). Germline-derived CDR1 and CDR2 are MDHEN and SYDVKM. The CDR3 loop spans 15 amino acids. The V and J ends lost 3 bases and 4 bases respectively, with 13 bases between them. CDR3 amino acids: CASSFLGPPNQPQHF. As DNA, the CDR3 is TGTGCCAGCAGTTTCCTGGGGCCTCCAAATCAGCCCCAGCATTTT.

This clone was seen once. The rearrangement uses TRBV4-3 and TRBJ1-5, with 7 bases identical to TRBD1. CDR1 is LGHNA, CDR2 YSLEER, per germline. The J segment lost 5 bases and the V segment lost 0 bases, leaving 4 bases of the junction unmatched. This CDR3 has 15 amino acids. CDR3 in DNA: TGCGCCAGCAGCCAAGATGGAGGGGGCGATCAGCCCCAGCATTTT. Translating gives CASSQDGGGDQPQHF.

V and J are TRBV28 and TRBJ2-2, with D unclear. Per the germline V gene, CDR1 is MDHEN and CDR2 is SYDVKM. V was clipped by 2 bases and J by 5 bases, with 12 bases between them. The CDR3 is 15 residues long. This CDR3 is CASSLGTDGTGELFF. CDR3 DNA: TGTGCCAGCAGTTTAGGAACCGATGGGACCGGGGAGCTGTTTTTT.

The chain joins TRBV5-5 to TRBJ2-2, with 7 nucleotides matching TRBD2. The CDR3 loop spans 16 amino acids. Germline trimming cut 0 bases from V and 5 bases from J; bases unmatched to any gene: 7. Germline lookup yields CDR1 SGHKS and CDR2 YYEKEE (reference sequence). CDR3 in amino acids: CASSLVAGVGTGELFF. CDR3 nucleotides: TGTGCCAGCAGCTTGGTGGCGGGAGTTGGTACCGGGGAGCTGTTTTTT.

The rearrangement uses TRBV11-2 and TRBJ1-1; no definite D call. The V end lost 3 bases, the J end lost 11 bases, and 13 bases lay between the germline ends. The germline gives CDR1 SGHAT, CDR2 FQNNGV. The CDR3 spans 12 residues. CDR3 region: CASSFGSSSAFF. The CDR3 DNA follows: TGTGCCAGCAGCTTCGGTTCGTCCTCCGCTTTCTTT.

V usage is TRBV11-2 and J usage is TRBJ2-5; no definite D call. The CDR3 sequence is 14 residues long. V lost 1 base, J lost 5 bases, and 11 bases lay in between. CDR1 and CDR2 from the germline V gene are SGHAT and FQNNGV. The CDR3 sequence: CASSLGLLRETQYF. As DNA, the CDR3 is TGTGCCAGCAGCTTAGGCCTGTTGCGGGAGACCCAGTACTTC.

Worth noting for this clone: This CDR3 is also generated by other DNA sequences in the sample. The chain carries TRBV5-8 and TRBJ2-5; the D call may be TRBD1 or TRBD2 (5 bases each). CDR3 length: 13 residues. The germline V and J ends were trimmed by 0 bases and 5 bases, with 8 bases remaining between them. Germline loops: CDR1 SGHTS, CDR2 YDEGEE. Here the CDR3 DNA reads TGTGCCAGCAGCTTGGCCGGGGCCGAGACCCAGTACTTC. It specifies CASSLAGAETQYF.

In this sample, this clone turned up once. The chain's CDR3 is CASSEIIGEQYF. Written as DNA, the CDR3 is TGTGCCAGCAGTGAGATTATTGGCGAGCAGTACTTC. The chain has TRBV6-1 and TRBJ2-7, with D uncertain. The germline V gene has CDR1 MNHNS and CDR2 SASEGT. Between the trimmed V and J ends, which lost 3 bases and 6 bases, there was a span of 9 bases. The CDR3 contains 12 residues.

This clone was observed once. The rearrangement joins TRBV2 to TRBJ2-7, with 7 bases lining up with TRBD1. The CDR3 length is 14 residues. From germline, CDR1 is SNHLY and CDR2 FYNNEI. J gave up 4 bases and V 6 bases, and 9 bases lay outside the gene matches. CDR3 nucleotides: TGTGCCAGCAGACCCGACAGGGTAAAGTACGAGCAGTACTTC. Residues: CASRPDRVKYEQYF.

The genes are TRBV6-1 and TRBJ1-5; no clear D. CDR1 and CDR2 (germline): MNHNS, SASEGT. This CDR3 contains 15 residues. V lost 4 bases to trimming and J lost 5 bases, with 15 bases between them. As DNA, the CDR3 is TGTGCCAGCAGTGTGTGGCGATCAGAAGATCAGCCCCAGCATTTT. This gives the protein CASSVWRSEDQPQHF.

This chain uses TRBV7-2 with TRBJ2-3, with D hard to call. Trimming left V 2 bases short and J 3 bases short, with 15 bases between. The CDR3 runs to 16 residues. Germline V gives CDR1 SGHTA, CDR2 FQGNSA. The CDR3 DNA reads TGTGCCAGCAGCTTACAAGCCCCCGGCGGAACAGATACGCAGTATTTT. Translating it yields CASSLQAPGGTDTQYF.

This chain connects TRBV25-1 to TRBJ2-7; possibly TRBD1 for D (5 bases). CDR3 length: 16 amino acids. V was pared by 3 bases and J by 0 bases, with 15 bases between. The germline V gene encodes CDR1 MGHDK and CDR2 SYGVNS. The CDR3: CASSDNTGAFSYEQYF. The DNA for the CDR3 is TGTGCCAGCAGTGACAATACAGGAGCCTTCTCCTACGAGCAGTACTTC.

This chain joins TRBV14 and TRBJ2-3; D remains unclear. This CDR3 region has 14 residues. Germline-derived CDR1 and CDR2 are SGHDN and FVKESK. V lost 0 bases to trimming and J lost 7 bases, with 11 bases between them. The CDR3 spells CASSQDLGPYTQYF. CDR3 in DNA: TGTGCCAGCAGCCAAGATCTGGGTCCCTATACGCAGTATTTT.

The chain carries TRBV21-1 and TRBJ1-2. TRBV21-1 is described as a pseudogene. The CDR3 has 10 residues. CDR3 coding DNA: TGTGCCAGCGGGGGGGACGGCTACACCTTC. Protein sequence: CASGGDGYTF.

The chain is built from TRBV28 and TRBJ1-1; D gene uncertain. This CDR3 is built from 13 residues. Per germline, CDR1 MDHEN and CDR2 SYDVKM. V lost 8 bases, J lost 2 bases, and 12 bases lay in between. The CDR3 reads CASPSRINTEAFF. For the CDR3, the DNA is TGTGCCAGCCCCTCAAGGATTAACACTGAAGCTTTCTTT. Supplemented by reference TRBV28 and TRBJ1-1, the full variable domain reads DVKVTQSSRYLVKRTGEKVFLECVQDMDHENMFWYRQDPGLGLRLIYFSYDVKMKEKGDIPEGYSVSREKKERFSLILESASTNQTSMYLCASPSRINTEAFFGQGTRLTVV.

This chain connects TRBV27 to TRBJ1-1, with 9 bases identical to TRBD1. This CDR3 comprises 16 residues. Unmatched junction bases numbered 10, after V lost 4 bases and J lost 4 bases. Per germline, CDR1 MNHEY and CDR2 SMNVEV (reference sequence). CDR3 nucleotide sequence: TGTGCCAGCAGTTCCACAGGGGGCGGACTTGGCACTGAAGCTTTCTTT. It is translated as CASSSTGGGLGTEAFF.

The chain links TRBV6-5 to TRBJ1-1; no definite D call. Trimming pared 6 bases from V and 3 bases from J, leaving 14 bases between. The CDR3 length is 14 residues. Germline V gene data show CDR1 as MNHEY and CDR2 as SVGAGI. CDR3 protein: CASRGTDAHTEAFF. CDR3 DNA sequence: TGTGCCAGCAGGGGTACAGACGCTCACACTGAAGCTTTCTTT.

This rearrangement joins TRBV9 to TRBJ2-1; 8 bases fit TRBD1. Germline CDR1 SGDLS, CDR2 YYNGEE. Germline trimming cut 4 bases from V and 9 bases from J; bases unmatched to any gene: 12. The CDR3 covers 15 residues. The CDR3 coding sequence is TGTGCCAGCAGCACTCGGACAGGGTCAATTCTTGAGCAGTTCTTC. It encodes CASSTRTGSILEQFF.

The chain couples TRBV7-9 to TRBJ2-1; 12 nucleotides line up with TRBD2. With V trimmed by 6 bases and J by 14 bases, 14 bases remained unmatched. The CDR3 has 15 residues. CDR1 SEHNR and CDR2 FQNEAQ come from the germline V gene (reference sequence). The CDR3 here is CASRNEWTSGIVEFF. The CDR3 DNA reads as TGTGCCAGCAGGAACGAGTGGACTAGCGGGATAGTCGAGTTCTTC.

The chain couples TRBV7-9 to TRBJ2-2, with D perhaps TRBD2 (6 bases). Germline V gene lookup returns CDR1 SEHNR and CDR2 FQNEAQ (reference sequence). V shed 5 bases and J shed 4 bases, with 11 bases lying between them. The CDR3 is 14 amino acids. CDR3 nucleotides: TGTGCCAGCAGCCCGGGACTTACCACCGGGGAGCTGTTTTTT. Translation: CASSPGLTTGELFF.

The chain couples TRBV5-1 to TRBJ2-4; 9 nucleotides line up with TRBD1. After removal of 0 bases from V and 0 bases from J, the junction contained 4 bases not matched to a gene. Germline loops: CDR1 SGHRS, CDR2 YFSETQ. This CDR3 region has 17 residues. The chain's CDR3 is CASSLAWTGEAKNIQYF. Written as DNA, the CDR3 is TGCGCCAGCAGCTTGGCCTGGACAGGGGAAGCCAAAAACATTCAGTACTTC.

This clone appeared a single time. CDR3 coding DNA: TGCAGCGTTGCACGTTGGGAATACGAGCAGTACTTC. Its translation: CSVARWEYEQYF. The chain is built from TRBV29-1 and TRBJ2-7; D call uncertain. Per the germline V gene, CDR1 is SQVTM and CDR2 is ANQGSEA. The CDR3 runs to 12 residues. Trimming shortened V by 4 bases and J by 4 bases, and 11 bases separated the two germline ends.

The chain links TRBV7-3 to TRBJ2-2; 11 bases are a match to TRBD2. CDR1 SGHTA and CDR2 FQGTGA come from the germline V gene. J was trimmed by 5 bases and V by 6 bases; bases with no gene match: 5. This CDR3 has 15 residues. The CDR3 spells CASRTSGKLTGELFF. The CDR3 coding sequence is TGTGCCAGCAGGACTAGCGGGAAATTGACCGGGGAGCTGTTTTTT. The complete variable domain, with remaining parts taken from reference TRBV7-3 and TRBJ2-2, reads GAGVSQTPSNKVTEKGKYVELRCDPISGHTALYWYRQSLGQGPEFLIYFQGTGAADDSGLPNDRFFAVRPEGSVSTLKIQRTERGDSAVYLCASRTSGKLTGELFFGEGSRLTVL.

This clone was seen only once. The junction departs from germline at one end; a sequencing error may be responsible. The chain couples TRBV5-4 to TRBJ2-2, with D maybe TRBD2 (5 bases). Germline V CDR1 and CDR2: SGHNT, YYREEE (reference sequence). The CDR3 is 15 amino acids. The CDR3 DNA reads TGTGCCAGCAGCGCGAGGACGGGGATTACCGAGGAGCTGTTTTTT. It is translated as CASSARTGITEELFF.

V and J are TRBV27 and TRBJ2-7; 7 bases align to TRBD1. The length of the CDR3 is 15 residues. J was trimmed by 6 bases and V by 3 bases; bases with no gene match: 11. From germline, CDR1 is MNHEY and CDR2 SMNVEV (reference sequence). The CDR3 coding sequence is TGTGCCAGCAGTTTCCTCCCCTCGACAGGGAGCGAGCAGTACTTC. This encodes CASSFLPSTGSEQYF.

This clone is a singleton in its sample. The V call is TRBV29-1, the J call TRBJ2-3; 11 bases align to TRBD2. CDR1 and CDR2 from the germline V gene are SQVTM and ANQGSEA. This CDR3 region has 14 residues. V lost 8 bases to trimming and J lost 4 bases; unmatched junction nucleotides: 8. CDR3 bases: TGCAGCCTTTCGACTAGCGGGACCTCAGATACGCAGTATTTT. Residues: CSLSTSGTSDTQYF.